Sequencing of this TCR beta chain was carried out in a study of T cell repertoires in cytomegalovirus infection. TCRdb re-called the reads through MiXCR, storing one row per CDR3 protein. The repertoire holds nearly 700,000 distinct CDR3 sequences, with 30% to 35% as singletons. This clonotype was recorded only once. Its antigen is as yet unknown. Overall study findings and caveats: HLA-C-restricted TCR beta clonotypes specific for CMV led the ex vivo response.

The material sequenced was cultured PBMCs, taken from culture after CMV antigen stimulation. The TCR was taken from a human donor in good health (CMV status not recorded). Some clones in this sample may be carry-over from other donors' samples.

The CDR3: CASSPLAGGLIEQFF. The CDR3 DNA follows: TGTGCCAGCAGCCCACTAGCGGGGGGGCTCATTGAGCAGTTCTTC. This chain joins TRBV7-4 and TRBJ2-1, with TRBD2 identical over 13 bases. Trimming took 5 bases from V and 9 from J; bases not matched to a gene: 7. The V gene's germline CDR1 is SGHVT and CDR2 SQSDAQ. This CDR3 is 15 amino acids long.